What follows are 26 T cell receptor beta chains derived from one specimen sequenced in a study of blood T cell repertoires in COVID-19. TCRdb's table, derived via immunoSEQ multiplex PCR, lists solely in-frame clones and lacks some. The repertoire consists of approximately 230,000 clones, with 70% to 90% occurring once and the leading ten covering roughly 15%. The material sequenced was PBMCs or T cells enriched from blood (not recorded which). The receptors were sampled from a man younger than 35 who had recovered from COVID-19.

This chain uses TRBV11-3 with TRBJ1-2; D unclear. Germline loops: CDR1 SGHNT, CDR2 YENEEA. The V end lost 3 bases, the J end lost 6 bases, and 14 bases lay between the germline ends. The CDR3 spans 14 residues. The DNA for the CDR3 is TGTGCCAGCAGCTTTCCCGGGATTCCGAATGGCTACACCTTC. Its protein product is CASSFPGIPNGYTF.

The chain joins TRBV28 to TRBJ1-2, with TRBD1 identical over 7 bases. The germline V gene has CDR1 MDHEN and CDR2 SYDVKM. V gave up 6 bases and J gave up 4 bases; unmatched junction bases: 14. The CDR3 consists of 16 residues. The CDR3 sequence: CASSPERTGFGYGYTF. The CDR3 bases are TGTGCCAGCAGCCCAGAACGGACAGGTTTCGGCTATGGCTACACCTTC.

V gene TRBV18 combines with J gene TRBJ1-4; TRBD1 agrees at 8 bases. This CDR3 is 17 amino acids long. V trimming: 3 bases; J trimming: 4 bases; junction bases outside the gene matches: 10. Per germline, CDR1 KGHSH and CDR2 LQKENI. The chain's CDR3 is CASSPTQPTGGNEKLFF. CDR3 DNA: TGTGCCAGCTCACCTACCCAACCCACAGGGGGTAATGAAAAACTGTTTTTT. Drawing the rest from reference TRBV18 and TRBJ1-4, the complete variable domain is NAGVMQNPRHLVRRRGQEARLRCSPMKGHSHVYWYRQLPEEGLKFMVYLQKENIIDESGMPKERFSAEFPKEGPSILRIQQVVRGDSAAYFCASSPTQPTGGNEKLFFGSGTQLSVL.

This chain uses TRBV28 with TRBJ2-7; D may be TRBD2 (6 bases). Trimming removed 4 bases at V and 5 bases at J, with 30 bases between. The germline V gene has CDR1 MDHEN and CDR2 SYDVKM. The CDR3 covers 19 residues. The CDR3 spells CASSWGPGSSLRGPDEQYF. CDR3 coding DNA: TGTGCCAGCAGTTGGGGACCGGGATCTAGCTTGCGGGGCCCCGACGAGCAGTACTTC.

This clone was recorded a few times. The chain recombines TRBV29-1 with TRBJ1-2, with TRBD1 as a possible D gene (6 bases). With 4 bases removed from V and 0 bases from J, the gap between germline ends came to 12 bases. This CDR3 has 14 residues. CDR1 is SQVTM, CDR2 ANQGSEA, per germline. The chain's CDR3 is CSVGQANPNYGYTF. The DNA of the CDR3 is TGCAGCGTTGGACAGGCGAATCCTAACTATGGCTACACCTTC. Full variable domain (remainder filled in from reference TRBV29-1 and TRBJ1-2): SAVISQKPSRDICQRGTSLTIQCQVDSQVTMMFWYRQQPGQSLTLIATANQGSEATYESGFVIDKFPISRPNLTFSTLTVSNMSPEDSSIYLCSVGQANPNYGYTFGSGTRLTVV.

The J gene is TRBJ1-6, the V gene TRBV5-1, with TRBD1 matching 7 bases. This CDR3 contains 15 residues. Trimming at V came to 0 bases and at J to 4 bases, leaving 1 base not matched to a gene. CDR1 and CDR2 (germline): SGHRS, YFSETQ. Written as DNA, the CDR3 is TGCGCCAGCAGCTTGGTGGGACAGTATAATTCACCCCTCCACTTT. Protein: CASSLVGQYNSPLHF.

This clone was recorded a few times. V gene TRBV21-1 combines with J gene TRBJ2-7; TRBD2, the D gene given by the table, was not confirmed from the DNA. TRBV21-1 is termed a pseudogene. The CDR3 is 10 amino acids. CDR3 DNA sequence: TGTGCCAGCAGCTACTACGAGCAGTACTTC. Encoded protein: CASSYYEQYF.

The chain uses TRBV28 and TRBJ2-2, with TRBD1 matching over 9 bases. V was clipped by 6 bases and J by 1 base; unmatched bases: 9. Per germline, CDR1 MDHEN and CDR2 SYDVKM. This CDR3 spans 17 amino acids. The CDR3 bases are TGTGCCAGCAGCCCTCTTATGGGACAGGGGAACACCGGGGAGCTGTTTTTT. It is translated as CASSPLMGQGNTGELFF.

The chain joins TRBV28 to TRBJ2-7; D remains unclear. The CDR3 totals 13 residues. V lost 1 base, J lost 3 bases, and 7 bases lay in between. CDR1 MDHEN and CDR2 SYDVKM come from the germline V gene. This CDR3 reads CASSLSVRYEQYF. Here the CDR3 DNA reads TGTGCCAGCAGTTTATCGGTCCGCTACGAGCAGTACTTC.

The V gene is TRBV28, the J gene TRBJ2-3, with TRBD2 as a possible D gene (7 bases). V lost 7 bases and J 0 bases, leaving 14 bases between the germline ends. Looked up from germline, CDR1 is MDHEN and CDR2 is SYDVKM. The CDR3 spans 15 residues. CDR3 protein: CASNLGGGSTDTQYF. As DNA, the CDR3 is TGTGCCAGCAATCTGGGAGGGGGGAGCACAGATACGCAGTATTTT.

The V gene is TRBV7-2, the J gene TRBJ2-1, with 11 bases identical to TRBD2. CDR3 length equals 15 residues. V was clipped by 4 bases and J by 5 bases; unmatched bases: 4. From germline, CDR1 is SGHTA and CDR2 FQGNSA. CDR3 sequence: CASSSGTSGNNEQFF. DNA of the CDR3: TGTGCCAGCAGCTCCGGGACTAGCGGAAACAATGAGCAGTTCTTC. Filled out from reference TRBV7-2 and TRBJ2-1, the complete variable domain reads GAGVSQSPSNKVTEKGKDVELRCDPISGHTALYWYRQSLGQGLEFLIYFQGNSAPDKSGLPSDRFSAERTGGSVSTLTIQRTQQEDSAVYLCASSSGTSGNNEQFFGPGTRLTVL.

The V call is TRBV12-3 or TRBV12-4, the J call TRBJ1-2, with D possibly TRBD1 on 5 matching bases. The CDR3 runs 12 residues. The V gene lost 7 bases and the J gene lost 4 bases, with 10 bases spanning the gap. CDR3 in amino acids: CASNPDSYGYTF. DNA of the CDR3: TGTGCCAGCAACCCAGACAGCTATGGCTACACCTTC.

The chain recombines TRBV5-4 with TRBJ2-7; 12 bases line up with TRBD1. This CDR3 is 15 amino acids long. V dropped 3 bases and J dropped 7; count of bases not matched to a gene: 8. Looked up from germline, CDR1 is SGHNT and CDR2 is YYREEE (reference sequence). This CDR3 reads CASSSPGTGGREQYF. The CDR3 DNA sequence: TGTGCCAGCAGCTCTCCCGGGACAGGGGGCCGAGAGCAGTACTTC.

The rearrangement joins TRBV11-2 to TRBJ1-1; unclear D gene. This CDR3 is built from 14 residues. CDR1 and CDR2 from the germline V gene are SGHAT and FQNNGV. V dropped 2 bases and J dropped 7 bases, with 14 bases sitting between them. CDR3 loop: CASSLLSSGVEAFF. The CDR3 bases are TGTGCCAGCAGCTTATTAAGTTCCGGGGTTGAAGCTTTCTTT.

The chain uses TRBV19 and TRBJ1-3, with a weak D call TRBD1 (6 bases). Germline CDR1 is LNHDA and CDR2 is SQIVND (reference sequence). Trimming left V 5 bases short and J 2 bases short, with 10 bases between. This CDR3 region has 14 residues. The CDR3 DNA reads TGTGCCAGTAGTGGACAGATCGCTGGAAACACCATATATTTT. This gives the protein CASSGQIAGNTIYF.

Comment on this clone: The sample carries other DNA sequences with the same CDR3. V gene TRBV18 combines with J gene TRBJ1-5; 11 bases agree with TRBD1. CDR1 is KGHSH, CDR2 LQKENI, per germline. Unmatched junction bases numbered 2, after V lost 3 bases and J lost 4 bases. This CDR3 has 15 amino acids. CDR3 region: CASSPGQGGNQPQHF. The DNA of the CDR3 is TGTGCCAGCTCACCGGGACAGGGGGGTAATCAGCCCCAGCATTTT.

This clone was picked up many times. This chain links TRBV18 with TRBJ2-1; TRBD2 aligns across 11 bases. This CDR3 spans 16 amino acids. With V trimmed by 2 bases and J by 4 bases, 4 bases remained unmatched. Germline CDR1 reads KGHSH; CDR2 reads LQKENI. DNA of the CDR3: TGTGCCAGCTCACCAAAGCTAGCGGGGGGTTACAATGAGCAGTTCTTC. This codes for CASSPKLAGGYNEQFF.

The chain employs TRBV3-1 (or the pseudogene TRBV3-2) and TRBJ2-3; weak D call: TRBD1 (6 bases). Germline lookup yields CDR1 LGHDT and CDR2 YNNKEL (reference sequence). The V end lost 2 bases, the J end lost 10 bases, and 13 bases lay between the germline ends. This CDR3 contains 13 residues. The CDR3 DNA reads TGTGCCAGCAGCCAACTAACAGGGCAAGCGCAGTATTTT. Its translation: CASSQLTGQAQYF.

For the CDR3, the DNA is TGTGCCATCAGTTCCAGTACGAACACCGGGGAGCTGTTTTTT. Its translation: CAISSSTNTGELFF. The J gene is TRBJ2-2, the V gene TRBV10-3; D is uncertain. CDR1 is ENHRY and CDR2 is SYGVKD in the germline V gene. The V end lost 5 bases, the J end lost 0 bases, and 7 bases lay between the germline ends. This CDR3 is 14 amino acids long.

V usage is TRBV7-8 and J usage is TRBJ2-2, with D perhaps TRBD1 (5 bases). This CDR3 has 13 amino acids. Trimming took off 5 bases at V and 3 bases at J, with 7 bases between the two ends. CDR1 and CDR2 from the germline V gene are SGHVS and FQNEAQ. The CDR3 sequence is CASSKGDTGELFF. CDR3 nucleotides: TGTGCCAGCAGCAAAGGGGACACCGGGGAGCTGTTTTTT.

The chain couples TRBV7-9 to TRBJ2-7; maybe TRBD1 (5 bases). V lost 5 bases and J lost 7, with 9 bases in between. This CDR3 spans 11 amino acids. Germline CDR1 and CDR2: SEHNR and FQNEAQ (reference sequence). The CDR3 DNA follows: TGTGCCAGCAGCCCGCAGGGTGAGCAGTACTTC. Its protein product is CASSPQGEQYF. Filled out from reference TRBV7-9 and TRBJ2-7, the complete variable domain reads DTGVSQNPRHKITKRGQNVTFRCDPISEHNRLYWYRQTLGQGPEFLTYFQNEAQLEKSRLLSDRFSAERPKGSFSTLEIQRTEQGDSAMYLCASSPQGEQYFGPGTRLTVT.

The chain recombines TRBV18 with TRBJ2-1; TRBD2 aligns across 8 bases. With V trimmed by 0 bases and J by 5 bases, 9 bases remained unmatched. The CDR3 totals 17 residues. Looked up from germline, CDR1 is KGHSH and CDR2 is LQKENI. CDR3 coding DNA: TGTGCCAGCTCACCACCAGGTAGCGGGACTCCTGACAATGAGCAGTTCTTC. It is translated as CASSPPGSGTPDNEQFF.

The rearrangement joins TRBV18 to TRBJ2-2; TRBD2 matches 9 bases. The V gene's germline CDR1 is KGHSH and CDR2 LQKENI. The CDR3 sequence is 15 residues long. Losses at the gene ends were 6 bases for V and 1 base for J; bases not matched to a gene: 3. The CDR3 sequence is CASSIAGVNTGELFF. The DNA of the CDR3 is TGTGCCAGCTCGATAGCGGGAGTGAACACCGGGGAGCTGTTTTTT.

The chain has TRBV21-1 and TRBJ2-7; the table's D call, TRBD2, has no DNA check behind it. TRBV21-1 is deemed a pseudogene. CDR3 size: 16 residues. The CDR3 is CASSKDTGGPLNEQYF. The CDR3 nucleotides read TGTGCCAGCAGCAAAGATACGGGAGGGCCTCTCAACGAGCAGTACTTC.

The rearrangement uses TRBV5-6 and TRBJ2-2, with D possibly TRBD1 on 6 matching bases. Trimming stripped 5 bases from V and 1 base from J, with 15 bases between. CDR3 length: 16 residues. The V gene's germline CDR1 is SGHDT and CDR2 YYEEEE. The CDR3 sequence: CASRRFEGQNTGELFF. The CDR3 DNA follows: TGTGCCAGCAGGAGATTTGAGGGACAGAACACCGGGGAGCTGTTTTTT.

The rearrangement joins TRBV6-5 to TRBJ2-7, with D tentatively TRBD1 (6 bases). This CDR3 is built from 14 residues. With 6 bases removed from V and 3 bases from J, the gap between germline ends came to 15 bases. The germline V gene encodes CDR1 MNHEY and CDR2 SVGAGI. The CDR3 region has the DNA TGTGCCAGCAGAAGACAGGAAGGGGGCTACGAGCAGTACTTC. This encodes CASRRQEGGYEQYF.